This T cell receptor beta chain was sequenced for a study of blood T cell repertoires in COVID-19. Study-level background: Nucleic acid was either cDNA or gDNA, and it came from T cells, B-cell-depleted T cells, or PBMCs.

Per the germline V gene, CDR1 is MNHEY and CDR2 is SVGAGI. Trimming stripped 6 bases from V and 6 bases from J, with 18 bases between. The CDR3 is made up of 14 amino acids. How the authors handled the data: Amplified reference gene primers provided the basis for estimating nucleated cell counts. TCRdb's copy holds only in-frame clones and misses some; the assay was immunoSEQ multiplex PCR. V, J and clone size derive from that table, while D and trimming were established from the DNA sequence. The data contain approximately 90,000 clones, more than 60% of them singletons. The chain carries TRBV6-5 and TRBJ2-7; D is possibly TRBD2 (6 bases). This TCR came from a human donor in a cohort sampled during active COVID-19. Specimen: peripheral blood. CDR3 sequence: CASSPFGGGLEQYF. In nucleotides, the CDR3 is TGTGCCAGCAGCCCCTTTGGGGGAGGACTCGAGCAGTACTTC.